Shown below are 18 T cell receptor beta chains from a single sample sequenced in a study of cytomegalovirus exposure and HLA in healthy donors. Amplification used 60 Vbeta primers and 13 Jbeta primers. Here immunoSEQ multiplex PCR was the method, and the copy in TCRdb shows in-frame clones only, minus some. The table lists 90,000 to 120,000 clones, more than 70% of them singletons. Sequencing used PBMCs. Receptors were obtained from a man aged 25-45 years in good health and CMV-seronegative.

The rearrangement links TRBV19 to TRBJ2-7, with D perhaps TRBD1 (7 bases). Trimming removed 5 bases at V and 3 bases at J, with 11 bases between. There are 13 residues in the CDR3. Per germline, CDR1 LNHDA and CDR2 SQIVND (reference sequence). CDR3 loop: CASSAQGGYEQYF. CDR3 sequence (DNA): TGTGCCAGTAGTGCCCAGGGGGGCTACGAGCAGTACTTC.

This clone was observed a few times. As DNA, the CDR3 is TGTGCCAGCAGCTTAGTTGGAGGGAAGGCTTTCTTT. Amino acid sequence: CASSLVGGKAFF. This chain uses TRBV7-2 with TRBJ1-1; D is unresolved. Germline lookup yields CDR1 SGHTA and CDR2 FQGNSA. The CDR3 sequence is 12 residues long. V was pared by 1 base and J by 11 bases, with 11 bases between.

V and J are TRBV9 and TRBJ2-3; 13 nucleotides align to TRBD2. V was clipped by 2 bases and J by 5 bases; unmatched bases: 8. Germline values: CDR1 SGDLS, CDR2 YYNGEE. The CDR3 runs 17 residues. The CDR3 region has the DNA TGTGCCAGCAGCGTGTCAGCGGGACTAGCGGGAATAGATACGCAGTATTTT. Translating gives CASSVSAGLAGIDTQYF.

This clone was counted a few times. The chain is built from TRBV21-1 and TRBJ2-5; the table assigns TRBD2, which was not confirmed against the DNA. TRBV21-1 is tagged as a pseudogene. This CDR3 has 15 amino acids. The CDR3 region is CASSKGSYHQETQYF. The CDR3 DNA sequence: TGTGCCAGCAGCAAGGGTAGCTACCACCAAGAGACCCAGTACTTC.

The chain combines TRBV2 with TRBJ2-1, with a tentative D call TRBD2 (7 bases). V was shortened by 1 base and J by 2 bases, with 9 bases between the two germline ends. Germline V gene data show CDR1 as SNHLY and CDR2 as FYNNEI. The CDR3 is made up of 15 amino acids. The CDR3 sequence is CASSEEGGAYNEQFF. The CDR3 DNA reads TGTGCCAGCAGTGAAGAGGGGGGGGCCTACAATGAGCAGTTCTTC. Complete variable domain (other parts from reference TRBV2 and TRBJ2-1): EPEVTQTPSHQVTQMGQEVILRCVPISNHLYFYWYRQILGQKVEFLVSFYNNEISEKSEIFDDQFSVERPDGSNFTLKIRSTKLEDSAMYFCASSEEGGAYNEQFFGPGTRLTVL.

This clone is a singleton in its sample. This rearrangement joins TRBV5-1 to TRBJ2-5; D is perhaps TRBD1 (6 bases). The germline V gene has CDR1 SGHRS and CDR2 YFSETQ. The CDR3 has 16 residues. Trimming shortened V by 4 bases and J by 2 bases, and 18 bases separated the two germline ends. Written as DNA, the CDR3 is TGCGCCAGCAGCCTAGAGGTACAGGGTTTTCAAGAGACCCAGTACTTC. This translates into CASSLEVQGFQETQYF.

The chain uses TRBV29-1 and TRBJ1-1; D call uncertain. V was pared by 4 bases and J by 0 bases, with 12 bases between. Germline V lookup: CDR1 SQVTM, CDR2 ANQGSEA. This CDR3 has 14 amino acids. DNA of the CDR3: TGCAGCGTTGCGACCAGGTCCATGAACACTGAAGCTTTCTTT. It codes for CSVATRSMNTEAFF.

The V call is TRBV10-1, the J call TRBJ2-3, with 7 bases identical to TRBD2. CDR1 and CDR2 (germline): WNHNN, SYGVQD (reference sequence). The V and J ends lost 5 bases and 11 bases, in that order; junction bases with no gene match: 13. CDR3 length: 14 amino acids. CDR3 sequence (DNA): TGCGCCAGCAGTTCCGGGACTACCCCCGGGAAGCAGTATTTT. Protein sequence: CASSSGTTPGKQYF.

The chain combines TRBV27 with TRBJ2-7; TRBD1 is a possible D gene (5 bases). Germline V lookup: CDR1 MNHEY, CDR2 SMNVEV (reference sequence). Trimming removed 5 bases at V and 8 bases at J, with 10 bases between. This CDR3 region has 11 residues. The CDR3 reads CASSAGFQQYF. The CDR3 DNA follows: TGTGCCAGCAGTGCAGGGTTCCAGCAGTACTTC.

The chain employs TRBV28 and TRBJ2-7; D is possibly TRBD2 (5 bases). V shed 2 bases and J shed 3 bases, with 11 bases lying between them. The CDR3 extends over 14 amino acids. The V gene's germline CDR1 is MDHEN and CDR2 SYDVKM. This chain's CDR3 is CASSLRGIFYEQYF. In DNA form, the CDR3 reads TGTGCCAGCAGTTTACGGGGTATATTCTACGAGCAGTACTTC.

The V call is TRBV18, the J call TRBJ2-5; 12 positions agree with TRBD1. The V gene's germline CDR1 is KGHSH and CDR2 LQKENI. V gave up 4 bases and J gave up 5 bases; unmatched junction bases: 11. This CDR3 is built from 17 residues. The DNA of the CDR3 is TGTGCCAGCTCACTAAAAGCCGGGACAGGGGGCAGGGAGACCCAGTACTTC. Translating gives CASSLKAGTGGRETQYF.

The chain carries TRBV5-1 and TRBJ2-3; 7 bases are a match to TRBD2. Per germline, CDR1 SGHRS and CDR2 YFSETQ. There are 13 residues in the CDR3. V lost 4 bases and J lost 1; bases outside the gene matches: 0. In DNA form, the CDR3 reads TGCGCCAGCAGCCGGGAGGGCACAGATACGCAGTATTTT. Its translation is CASSREGTDTQYF.

The gene calls are TRBV30 and TRBJ2-1, with D possibly matching TRBD1 (5 bases). V lost 4 bases to trimming and J lost 5 bases, with 9 bases between them. Germline lookup yields CDR1 GTSNPN and CDR2 SVGIG (reference sequence). The length of the CDR3 is 12 residues. In nucleotides, the CDR3 is TGTGCCTGGAAGACAGAAAACAATGAGCAGTTCTTC. The encoded protein is CAWKTENNEQFF.

The chain couples TRBV10-3 to TRBJ2-5, with 9 bases aligning to TRBD2. The J call may be faulty, since TRBJ2-7 better matches the DNA end. The CDR3 contains 13 residues. The germline V gene encodes CDR1 ENHRY and CDR2 SYGVKD. The CDR3: CAIKRREGYEQYF. CDR3 sequence (DNA): TGTGCCATCAAAAGGCGGGAGGGTTACGAGCAGTACTTC.

This clone was recorded a few times. The CDR3 loop is CASSWDSGVETQYF. The CDR3 DNA reads TGTGCCAGCAGTTGGGACAGCGGTGTGGAGACCCAGTACTTC. The V and J genes are TRBV28 and TRBJ2-5; TRBD1 matches 7 bases. Germline trimming cut 4 bases from V and 5 bases from J; bases unmatched to any gene: 7. Germline V lookup: CDR1 MDHEN, CDR2 SYDVKM. This CDR3 comprises 14 residues.

This clone was seen just once. The J gene is TRBJ2-3, the V gene TRBV6-1; D perhaps matches TRBD2 (7 bases). The V end was cut by 3 bases, the J end by 2 bases, with 15 bases between. This CDR3 is 16 amino acids long. Germline V lookup: CDR1 MNHNS, CDR2 SASEGT. CDR3 amino acids: CASSERSAGATDTQYF. The DNA for the CDR3 is TGTGCCAGCAGTGAGCGTAGCGCGGGGGCCACAGATACGCAGTATTTT.

V and J are TRBV4-1 and TRBJ2-5, with 7 bases matching TRBD1. Losses at the gene ends were 3 bases for V and 1 base for J; bases not matched to a gene: 23. This CDR3 is 21 amino acids long. In germline, CDR1 is MGHRA, CDR2 YSYEKL. The CDR3 nucleotides are TGCGCCAGCAGCCAGGGTGTAACAGGGGTGGGGTGGGGTGGCTCCCAAGAGACCCAGTACTTC. Residues: CASSQGVTGVGWGGSQETQYF.

The genes are TRBV7-2 and TRBJ2-5; 12 nucleotides align to TRBD2. The V and J ends lost 5 bases and 5 bases, in that order; junction bases with no gene match: 3. Germline V gene sequence: CDR1 SGHTA, CDR2 FQGNSA. This CDR3 comprises 14 residues. The DNA of the CDR3 is TGTGCCAGCAGCCCAGGACTAGCGGGGGAGACCCAGTACTTC. It yields the protein CASSPGLAGETQYF. The variable domain in full, with the rest retrieved from reference TRBV7-2 and TRBJ2-5, is GAGVSQSPSNKVTEKGKDVELRCDPISGHTALYWYRQSLGQGLEFLIYFQGNSAPDKSGLPSDRFSAERTGGSVSTLTIQRTQQEDSAVYLCASSPGLAGETQYFGPGTRLLVL.